Listed below are T cell receptor beta chains from one sample, sequenced in a study of T cells after yellow fever vaccination. From the 5' RACE reads, TCRdb called clonotypes with MiXCR, one entry per CDR3 protein. Altogether a few hundred thousand distinct CDR3 sequences are present, approximately 3.6% being singletons, with the ten largest covering over 15%. The starting material was PBMCs, obtained 15 days after the yellow fever booster vaccination. These receptors were taken from a young man who received the YFV17D yellow fever vaccine. CDR3s leave out the opening cysteine and the closing phenylalanine or tryptophan. Each size is once, few, many, or a class for an expanded clone.

clone_size j_call v_call cdr3_aa
many TRBJ2-5 TRBV30 AWSHLARQY
many TRBJ2-3 TRBV7-8 ASRTSSGTDTQY
many TRBJ2-1 TRBV4-2 ASSQEEGLAGFNEQF
many TRBJ2-3 TRBV7-2 ASSLSLADTQY
many TRBJ1-6 TRBV10-3 AISKDVSYNSPLH
many TRBJ2-3 TRBV27 ASRGQSTDTQY
many TRBJ2-6 TRBV5-1 ASRGGSGANVLT
many TRBJ2-1 TRBV14 ASSLSPGLAVPLNVEQF
few TRBJ1-2 TRBV30 AWENRGYGYT
many TRBJ1-1 TRBV7-9 ASSSVLGLGAEAF
many TRBJ1-6 TRBV10-2 ASSLRDRTNSPLH
many TRBJ2-3 TRBV6-5 ASSYAGGQGTDTQY
many TRBJ1-5 TRBV3-1 ASSHGRRNQPQH
many TRBJ1-1 TRBV20-1 SAHGGLNTEAF
few TRBJ1-6 TRBV11-1 ASSAGTVNSPLH
many TRBJ2-7 TRBV5-8 ASSWGGGSYEQY
many TRBJ2-1 TRBV7-2 ASSLRPRGNEQF
many TRBJ2-3 TRBV5-1 ASSSGTATDTQY
many TRBJ2-2 TRBV5-1 ASSLDTWAGELF
many TRBJ2-2 TRBV5-1 ASSPGGGSSTGELF
many TRBJ1-1 TRBV19 ASVDGGVNTEAF
many TRBJ1-2 TRBV28 ASSLFRDRAGRESGYT
few TRBJ1-5 TRBV27 ASSLGPGNQPQH
many TRBJ2-7 TRBV11-2 ASSYGRQRSYEQY
few TRBJ2-1 TRBV24-1 ATSDLRGAPRDEQF
many TRBJ2-5 TRBV20-1 SAKLAIETQY
many TRBJ1-1 TRBV18 ASSPLRTMNTEAF
many TRBJ2-5 TRBV20-1 SGGLEETQY
few TRBJ1-5 TRBV6-5 ASSWRDNQPQH
many TRBJ2-7 TRBV20-1 SARARVSYEQY
few TRBJ1-2 TRBV2 ASSEDSGRGGYT